Described below is a single TCR beta chain sequence and its context. The sample comes from a study of blood T cell repertoires in COVID-19. The overall study: COVID-19 samples collected from the United States, Italy and Spain covered acute and convalescent phases. Sources were T cells, B-cell-depleted T cells, or PBMCs; the material itself was cDNA or gDNA.

Sequencing was performed with immunoSEQ multiplex PCR; in TCRdb, only in-frame clones are kept and a portion is missing. The repertoire holds roughly 120,000 clones, with approximately 84% as singletons. Germline V CDR1 and CDR2: KGHDR, SFDVKD. V lost 6 bases to trimming and J lost 4 bases; unmatched junction nucleotides: 5. The length of the CDR3 is 13 residues. The chain couples TRBV24-1 to TRBJ2-7, with TRBD1 identical over 7 bases. The sample taken for sequencing was peripheral blood. The clonotype was recovered from a man between 65 and 79 years old with active or convalescent COVID-19. The CDR3 nucleotides read TGTGCCACCAGTAAACAGGGGTCTTACGAGCAGTACTTC. It yields the protein CATSKQGSYEQYF.